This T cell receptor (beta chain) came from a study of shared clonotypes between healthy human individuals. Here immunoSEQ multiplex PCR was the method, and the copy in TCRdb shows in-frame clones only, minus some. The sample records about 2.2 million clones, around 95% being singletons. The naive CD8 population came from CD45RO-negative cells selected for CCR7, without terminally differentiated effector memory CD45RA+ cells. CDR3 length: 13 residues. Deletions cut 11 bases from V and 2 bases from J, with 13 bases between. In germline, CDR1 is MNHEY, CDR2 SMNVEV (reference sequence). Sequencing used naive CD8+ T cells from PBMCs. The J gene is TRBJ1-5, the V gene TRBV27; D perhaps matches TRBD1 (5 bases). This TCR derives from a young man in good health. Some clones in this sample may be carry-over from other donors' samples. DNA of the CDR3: TGTGCCGTCGGGGGGGATCGCAATCAGCCCCAGCATTTT. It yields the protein CAVGGDRNQPQHF.